This TCR beta chain was found in a study of T cell responses to AZD1222 COVID-19 vaccine. Regarding this clone: The target antigen is unknown.

This CDR3 has 16 amino acids. V lost 5 bases and J lost 2; bases outside the gene matches: 12. CDR1 is LNHDA, CDR2 SQIVND, per germline (reference sequence). Here immunoSEQ multiplex PCR was the method, and the copy in TCRdb shows in-frame clones only, minus some. The sample has 100,000 to 150,000 clones, roughly 88% seen once. Study-wide findings and caveats: In the spike-specific TCR repertoire, nearly half reportedly target unmutated variant regions. Donors skewed white British and female; clonal diversity was possibly underestimated.

The origin of this receptor is an adult in good health. J is TRBJ2-7 and V is TRBV19, with 7 bases lining up with TRBD1. The sample was peripheral blood, taken on day 0 of AZD1222 vaccination. The CDR3 coding sequence is TGTGCCAGTAGTCTCGGAGCGACAGGGTCCGCCTACGAGCAGTACTTC. The encoded protein is CASSLGATGSAYEQYF.